This T cell receptor beta chain was recovered during a study of shared clonotypes between healthy human individuals. This clone was seen a single time. Here immunoSEQ multiplex PCR was the method, and the copy in TCRdb shows in-frame clones only, minus some. The table records millions of clones, 90% to 95% of them present only once. This CDR3 contains 16 residues. V lost 0 bases and J lost 1, with 11 bases in between. From germline, CDR1 is MNHNY and CDR2 SVGAGI (reference sequence). The chain links TRBV6-6 to TRBJ2-3, with D tentatively TRBD2 (6 bases). Sequenced sample: naive CD4+ T cells sorted from blood. As to subset: CD45RA+ positively selected. This sequence originates from a man younger than 35 in good health. This CDR3 is CASSYSPAGGTDTQYF. In DNA, the CDR3 is TGTGCCAGCAGTTACTCGCCAGCGGGTGGCACAGATACGCAGTATTTT.